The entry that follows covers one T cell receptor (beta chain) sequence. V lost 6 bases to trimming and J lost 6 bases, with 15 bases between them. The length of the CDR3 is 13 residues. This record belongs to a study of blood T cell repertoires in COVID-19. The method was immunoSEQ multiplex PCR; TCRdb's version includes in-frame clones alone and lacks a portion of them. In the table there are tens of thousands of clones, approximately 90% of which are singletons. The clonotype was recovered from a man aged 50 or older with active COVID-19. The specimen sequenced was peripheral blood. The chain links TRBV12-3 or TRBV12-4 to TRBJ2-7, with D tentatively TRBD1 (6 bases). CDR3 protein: CASSLRGLGEQYF. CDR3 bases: TGTGCCAGCAGCCTAAGGGGGTTGGGCGAGCAGTACTTC.